This T cell receptor (beta chain) came from a study of identifying expanded T cells in peripheral blood. Findings of the study overall: Technical replicates showed around 1.2 changed clones; two weeks roughly 18; four weeks 19. Approximately two-week clone count variance significantly increased as total template count grew.

Produced via immunoSEQ multiplex PCR; TCRdb's table is partial and in-frame only. The sample has some 75,000 clones, around 90% seen once. To note about this clone: Its antigen is as yet unknown.

The length of the CDR3 is 15 residues. The V gene's germline CDR1 is LNHDA and CDR2 SQIVND (reference sequence). Trimming cost V 6 bases and J 7 bases; bases outside gene matches: 10. Collection occurred without any documented infections or immune events in donors. The chain couples TRBV19 to TRBJ2-1, with 9 bases lining up with TRBD2. The TCR originated in a person aged 18 to 70 in good health. The sequencing input was blood. CDR3 bases: TGTGCCAGTAGGGTGCGGGAGGGGGCTCGGAATGAGCAGTTCTTC. Its protein is CASRVREGARNEQFF.